Below, one T cell receptor (beta chain) is given with its context. The CDR3 sequence is 13 residues long. Trimming took off 3 bases at V and 4 bases at J, with 9 bases between the two ends. Germline V gene lookup returns CDR1 MNHEY and CDR2 SVGEGT. In assigning cohorts, the study relied on participant-reported clinical history. Recovered Cohort 3 donors showed two negative PCRs, clearance, or symptom resolution. These data originate in a study of blood T cell repertoires in COVID-19. For the study at large: In each case, the material was cDNA or gDNA derived from T cells, B-cell-depleted T cells, or PBMCs.

Authors' data handling: Reference gene primer amplification in the assay estimated nucleated cell counts. Libraries were prepared by immunoSEQ multiplex PCR; TCRdb keeps only in-frame clonotypes and omits some of them. D and trimming were read from the DNA, whereas the V and J calls and clone size are those reported in that table. The sample includes about 130,000 clones, about 86% of them seen just once. Sample: PBMCs or T cells enriched from blood (not recorded which). The rearrangement uses TRBV6-2 or TRBV6-3 and TRBJ1-2; weak D call: TRBD1 (5 bases). This receptor was identified in a man aged 50-59 years who had recovered from COVID-19. This CDR3 reads CASSYRQSYGYTF. Here the CDR3 DNA reads TGTGCCAGCAGTTATCGACAGAGCTATGGCTACACCTTC.